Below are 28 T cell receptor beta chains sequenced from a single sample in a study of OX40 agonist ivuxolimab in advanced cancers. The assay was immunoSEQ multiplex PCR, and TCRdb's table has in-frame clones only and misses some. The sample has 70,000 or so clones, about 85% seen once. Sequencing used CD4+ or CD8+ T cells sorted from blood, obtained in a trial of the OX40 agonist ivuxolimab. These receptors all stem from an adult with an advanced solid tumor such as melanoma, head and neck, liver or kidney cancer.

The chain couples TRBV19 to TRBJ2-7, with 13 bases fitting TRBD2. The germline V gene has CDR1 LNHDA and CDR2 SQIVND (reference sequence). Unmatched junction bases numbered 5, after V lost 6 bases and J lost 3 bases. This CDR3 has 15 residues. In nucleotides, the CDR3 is TGTGCCAGTAGAAGGGGGACTAGCGGGATCTACGAGCAGTACTTC. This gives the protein CASRRGTSGIYEQYF.

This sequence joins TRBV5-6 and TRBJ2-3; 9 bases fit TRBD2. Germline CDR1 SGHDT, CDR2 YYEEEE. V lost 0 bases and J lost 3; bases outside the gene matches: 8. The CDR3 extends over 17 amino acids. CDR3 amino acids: CASSLVGTSSGTDTQYF. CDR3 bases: TGTGCCAGCAGCTTGGTGGGGACTAGCAGTGGAACAGATACGCAGTATTTT. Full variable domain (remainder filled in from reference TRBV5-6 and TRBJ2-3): DAGVTQSPTHLIKTRGQQVTLRCSPKSGHDTVSWYQQALGQGPQFIFQYYEEEERQRGNFPDRFSGHQFPNYSSELNVNALLLGDSALYLCASSLVGTSSGTDTQYFGPGTRLTVL.

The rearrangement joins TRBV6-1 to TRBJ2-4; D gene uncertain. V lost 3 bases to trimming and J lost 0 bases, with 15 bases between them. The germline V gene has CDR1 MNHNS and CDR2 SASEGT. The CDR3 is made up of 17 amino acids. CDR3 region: CASSENGGGRAKNIQYF. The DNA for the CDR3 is TGTGCCAGCAGTGAGAATGGTGGCGGACGAGCCAAAAACATTCAGTACTTC.

This CDR3 is CASSPGAGGHEQYF. As DNA, the CDR3 is TGTGCCAGCAGCCCGGGGGCGGGGGGCCACGAGCAGTACTTC. The chain carries TRBV11-3 and TRBJ2-7; 8 bases match TRBD2. CDR3 length: 14 residues. V shed 5 bases, J shed 5 bases, and the junction held 8 bases outside the gene matches. Per the germline V gene, CDR1 is SGHNT and CDR2 is YENEEA.

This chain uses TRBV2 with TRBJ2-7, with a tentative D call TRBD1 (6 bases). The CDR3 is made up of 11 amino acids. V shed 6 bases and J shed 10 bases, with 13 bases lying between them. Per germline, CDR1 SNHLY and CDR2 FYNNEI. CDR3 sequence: CASSLWGQQYF. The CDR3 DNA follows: TGTGCCAGCAGCCTTTGGGGGCAACAGTACTTC. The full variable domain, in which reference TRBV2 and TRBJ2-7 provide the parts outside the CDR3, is EPEVTQTPSHQVTQMGQEVILRCVPISNHLYFYWYRQILGQKVEFLVSFYNNEISEKSEIFDDQFSVERPDGSNFTLKIRSTKLEDSAMYFCASSLWGQQYFGPGTRLTVT.

The CDR3 reads CASSIGLAGGETQYF. In nucleotides, the CDR3 is TGTGCCAGTAGTATTGGACTAGCGGGGGGAGAGACCCAGTACTTC. The J gene is TRBJ2-5, the V gene TRBV19; 14 bases are a match to TRBD2. V trimming: 3 bases; J trimming: 4 bases; junction bases outside the gene matches: 1. Germline V gene data show CDR1 as LNHDA and CDR2 as SQIVND (reference sequence). CDR3 size: 15 residues.

The DNA of the CDR3 is TGTGCCAGCAGCCCACAGGTCCAAGAGACCCAGTACTTC. It translates to CASSPQVQETQYF. The J gene is TRBJ2-5, the V gene TRBV11-2; a weak D match, TRBD1 (5 bases). The CDR3 consists of 13 residues. Germline-derived CDR1 and CDR2 are SGHAT and FQNNGV. The V end was cut by 5 bases, the J end by 1 base, with 8 bases between. Combining the CDR3 with reference TRBV11-2 and TRBJ2-5 gives the whole variable domain EAGVAQSPRYKIIEKRQSVAFWCNPISGHATLYWYQQILGQGPKLLIQFQNNGVVDDSQLPKDRFSAERLKGVDSTLKIQPAKLEDSAVYLCASSPQVQETQYFGPGTRLLVL.

The CDR3 reads CASSFGFQETQYF. The CDR3 bases are TGTGCCAGCAGCTTCGGCTTTCAGGAGACCCAGTACTTC. The rearrangement joins TRBV7-7 to TRBJ2-5; D not resolved. The CDR3 has 13 amino acids. Germline values: CDR1 SSHAT, CDR2 FNYEAQ (reference sequence). The V and J ends lost 3 bases and 5 bases respectively, with 10 bases between them.

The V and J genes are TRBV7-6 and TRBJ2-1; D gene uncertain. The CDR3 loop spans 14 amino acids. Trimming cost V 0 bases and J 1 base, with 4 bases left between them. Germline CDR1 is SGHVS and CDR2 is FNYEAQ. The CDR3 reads CASSLAGSYNEQFF. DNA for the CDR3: TGTGCCAGCAGCTTAGCGGGGTCCTACAATGAGCAGTTCTTC. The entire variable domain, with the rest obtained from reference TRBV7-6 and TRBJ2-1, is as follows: GAGVSQSPRYKVTKRGQDVALRCDPISGHVSLYWYRQALGQGPEFLTYFNYEAQQDKSGLPNDRFSAERPEGSISTLTIQRTEQRDSAMYRCASSLAGSYNEQFFGPGTRLTVL.

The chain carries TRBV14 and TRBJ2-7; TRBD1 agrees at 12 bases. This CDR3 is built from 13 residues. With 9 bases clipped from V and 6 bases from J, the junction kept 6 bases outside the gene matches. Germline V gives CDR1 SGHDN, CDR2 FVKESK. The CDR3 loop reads CARPGQGAFEQYF. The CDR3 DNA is TGTGCCAGACCGGGACAGGGGGCTTTCGAGCAGTACTTC.

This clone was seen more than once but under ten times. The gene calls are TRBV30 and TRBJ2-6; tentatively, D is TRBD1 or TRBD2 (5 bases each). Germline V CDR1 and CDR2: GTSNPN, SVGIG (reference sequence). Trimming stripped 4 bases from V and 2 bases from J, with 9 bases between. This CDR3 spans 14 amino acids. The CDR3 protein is CAWTWGTGANVLTF. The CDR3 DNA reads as TGTGCCTGGACCTGGGGGACTGGGGCCAACGTCCTGACTTTC.

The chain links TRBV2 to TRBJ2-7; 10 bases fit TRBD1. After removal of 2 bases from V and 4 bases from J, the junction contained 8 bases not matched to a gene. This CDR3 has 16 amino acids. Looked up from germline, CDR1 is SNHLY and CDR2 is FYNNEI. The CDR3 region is CASSEIGTGALYEQYF. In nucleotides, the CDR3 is TGTGCCAGCAGTGAAATTGGGACAGGGGCATTGTACGAGCAGTACTTC.

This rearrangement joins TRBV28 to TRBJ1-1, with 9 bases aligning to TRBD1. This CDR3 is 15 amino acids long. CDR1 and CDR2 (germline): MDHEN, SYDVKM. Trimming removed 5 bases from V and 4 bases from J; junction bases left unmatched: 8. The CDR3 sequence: CASSGVQGATTEAFF. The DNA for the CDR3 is TGTGCCAGCAGTGGGGTACAGGGGGCTACCACTGAAGCTTTCTTT.

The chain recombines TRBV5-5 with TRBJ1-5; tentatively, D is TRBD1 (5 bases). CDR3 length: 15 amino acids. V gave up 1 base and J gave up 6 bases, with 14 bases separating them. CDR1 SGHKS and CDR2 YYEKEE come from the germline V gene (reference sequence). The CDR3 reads CASSLWQGKVQPQHF. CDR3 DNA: TGTGCCAGCAGCTTGTGGCAGGGAAAGGTTCAGCCCCAGCATTTT.

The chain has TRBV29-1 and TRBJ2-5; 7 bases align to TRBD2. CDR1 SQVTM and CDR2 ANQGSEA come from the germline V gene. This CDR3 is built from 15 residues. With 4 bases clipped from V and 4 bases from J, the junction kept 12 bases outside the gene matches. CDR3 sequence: CSVATTTSFRETQYF. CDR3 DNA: TGCAGCGTTGCAACCACGACTAGCTTTCGAGAGACCCAGTACTTC.

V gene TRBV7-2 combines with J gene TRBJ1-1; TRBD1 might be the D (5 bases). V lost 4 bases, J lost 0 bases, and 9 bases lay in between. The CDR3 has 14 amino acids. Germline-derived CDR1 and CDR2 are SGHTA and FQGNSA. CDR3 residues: CASSSFRVNTEAFF. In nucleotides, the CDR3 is TGTGCCAGCAGCTCCTTCAGGGTGAACACTGAAGCTTTCTTT. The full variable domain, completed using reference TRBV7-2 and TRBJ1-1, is GAGVSQSPSNKVTEKGKDVELRCDPISGHTALYWYRQSLGQGLEFLIYFQGNSAPDKSGLPSDRFSAERTGGSVSTLTIQRTQQEDSAVYLCASSSFRVNTEAFFGQGTRLTVV.

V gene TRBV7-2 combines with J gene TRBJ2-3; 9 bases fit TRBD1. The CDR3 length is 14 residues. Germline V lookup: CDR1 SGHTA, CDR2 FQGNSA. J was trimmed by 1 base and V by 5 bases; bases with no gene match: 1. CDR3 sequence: CASSRTGGTDTQYF. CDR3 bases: TGTGCCAGCAGCCGGACAGGGGGCACAGATACGCAGTATTTT.

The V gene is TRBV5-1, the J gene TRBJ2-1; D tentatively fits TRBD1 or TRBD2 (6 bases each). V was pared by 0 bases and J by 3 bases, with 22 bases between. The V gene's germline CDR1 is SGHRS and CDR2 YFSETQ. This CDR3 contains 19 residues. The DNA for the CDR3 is TGCGCCAGCAGCTTGGCCGGCGGCAGGGGACTTTTCTACTACAATGAGCAGTTCTTC. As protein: CASSLAGGRGLFYYNEQFF.

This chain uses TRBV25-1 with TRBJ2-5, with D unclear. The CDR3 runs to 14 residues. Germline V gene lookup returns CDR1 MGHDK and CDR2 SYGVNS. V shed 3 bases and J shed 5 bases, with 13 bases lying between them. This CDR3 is CASSDLGSLETQYF. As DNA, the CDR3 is TGTGCCAGCAGTGATCTGGGGTCGTTGGAGACCCAGTACTTC. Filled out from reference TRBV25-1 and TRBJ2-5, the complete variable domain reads EADIYQTPRYLVIGTGKKITLECSQTMGHDKMYWYQQDPGMELHLIHYSYGVNSTEKGDLSSESTVSRIRTEHFPLTLESARPSHTSQYLCASSDLGSLETQYFGPGTRLLVL.

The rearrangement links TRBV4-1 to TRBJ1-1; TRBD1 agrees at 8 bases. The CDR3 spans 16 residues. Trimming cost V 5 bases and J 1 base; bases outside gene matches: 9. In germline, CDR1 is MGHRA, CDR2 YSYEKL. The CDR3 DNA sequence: TGCGCCAGCAGCGTCCGCCCTACAGGGGGGAACACTGAAGCTTTCTTT. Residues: CASSVRPTGGNTEAFF.

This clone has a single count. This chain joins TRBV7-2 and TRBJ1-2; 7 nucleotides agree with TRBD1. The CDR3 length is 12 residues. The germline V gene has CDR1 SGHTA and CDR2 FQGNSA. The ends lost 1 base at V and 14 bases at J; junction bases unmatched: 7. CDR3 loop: CASSLGGGGETF. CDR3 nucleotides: TGTGCCAGCAGCTTAGGGGGAGGGGGCGAAACCTTC.

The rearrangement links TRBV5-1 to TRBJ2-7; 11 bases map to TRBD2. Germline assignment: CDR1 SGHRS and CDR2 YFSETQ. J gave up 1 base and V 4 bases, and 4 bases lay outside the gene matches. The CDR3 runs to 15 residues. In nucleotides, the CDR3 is TGCGCCAGCAGCGGGGGACTAGCGGTTTCCTACGAGCAGTACTTC. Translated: CASSGGLAVSYEQYF.

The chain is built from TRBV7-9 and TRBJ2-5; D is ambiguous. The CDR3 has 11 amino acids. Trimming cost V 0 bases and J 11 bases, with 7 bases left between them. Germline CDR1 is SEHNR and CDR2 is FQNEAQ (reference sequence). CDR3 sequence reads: CASSLATEQYF. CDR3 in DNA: TGTGCCAGCAGCTTAGCTACGGAGCAGTACTTC. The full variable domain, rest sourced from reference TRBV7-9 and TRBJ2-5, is DTGVSQNPRHKITKRGQNVTFRCDPISEHNRLYWYRQTLGQGPEFLTYFQNEAQLEKSRLLSDRFSAERPKGSFSTLEIQRTEQGDSAMYLCASSLATEQYFGPGTRLLVL.

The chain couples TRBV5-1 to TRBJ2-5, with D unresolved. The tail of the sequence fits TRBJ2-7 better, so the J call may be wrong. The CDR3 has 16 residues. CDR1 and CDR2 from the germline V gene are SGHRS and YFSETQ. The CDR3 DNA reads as TGCGCCAGCACCTGGAAGCGACGGAGCCCCTCCTACGAGCAGTACTTC. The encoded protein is CASTWKRRSPSYEQYF.

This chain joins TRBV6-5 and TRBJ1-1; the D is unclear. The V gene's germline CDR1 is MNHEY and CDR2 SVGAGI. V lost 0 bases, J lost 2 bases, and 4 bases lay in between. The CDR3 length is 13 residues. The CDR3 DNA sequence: TGTGCCAGCAGTTACTCGATTAACACTGAAGCTTTCTTT. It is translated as CASSYSINTEAFF.

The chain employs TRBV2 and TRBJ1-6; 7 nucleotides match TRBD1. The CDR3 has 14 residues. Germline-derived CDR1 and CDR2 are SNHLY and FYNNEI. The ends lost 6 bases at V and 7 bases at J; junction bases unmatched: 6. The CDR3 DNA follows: TGTGCCAGCAGGCAGACGACAGGGAATTCACCCCTCCACTTT. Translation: CASRQTTGNSPLHF.

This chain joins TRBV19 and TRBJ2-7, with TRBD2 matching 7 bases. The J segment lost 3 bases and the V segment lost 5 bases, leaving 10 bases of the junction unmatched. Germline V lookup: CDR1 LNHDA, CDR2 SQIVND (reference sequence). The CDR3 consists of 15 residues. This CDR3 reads CASSRGGTGGYEQYF. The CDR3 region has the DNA TGTGCCAGTAGTCGAGGAGGGACGGGAGGCTACGAGCAGTACTTC.

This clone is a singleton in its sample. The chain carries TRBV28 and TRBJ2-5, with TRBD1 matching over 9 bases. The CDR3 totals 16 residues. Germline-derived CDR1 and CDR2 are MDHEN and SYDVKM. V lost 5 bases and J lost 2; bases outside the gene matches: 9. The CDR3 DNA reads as TGTGCCAGCAGTCCACAGGGGGCTTTTTCACAAGAGACCCAGTACTTC. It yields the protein CASSPQGAFSQETQYF.